A selection of T cell receptor beta chains follows, all from one sample in a study of blood T cell repertoires in COVID-19. Here immunoSEQ multiplex PCR was the method, and the copy in TCRdb shows in-frame clones only, minus some. The sample includes roughly 100,000 clones, around 90% of them seen just once. The sequenced sample was peripheral blood. The source is a human donor with COVID-19, enrolled during active disease. The donor label of this sample is uncertain. CDR3s include the opening cysteine and the closing phenylalanine or tryptophan. A D gene is named only where the DNA matches it firmly. The size entry is marked missing in some rows and otherwise reads once, few, many or a size class.

TRBJ2-5,.,TRBV2,once,CASSERSGGSQETQYF,TGTGCCAGCAGTGAGAGGTCGGGTGGCAGCCAAGAGACCCAGTACTTC
TRBJ2-6,.,TRBV11-2,.,CASSTRQRTGAGANVLTF,TGTGCCAGCAGCACCCGACAGAGGACGGGGGCTGGGGCCAACGTCCTGACTTTC
TRBJ2-3,TRBD2,TRBV18,.,CASSPGSGIRADTQYF,TGTGCCAGCTCACCAGGAAGCGGGATTAGGGCAGATACGCAGTATTTT
TRBJ1-4,.,TRBV5-1,.,CASSSGEVNEKLFF,TGCGCCAGCAGCAGCGGGGAAGTTAATGAAAAACTGTTTTTT
TRBJ2-7,.,TRBV10-3,.,CAISTSDRGAYEQYF,.
TRBJ1-4,TRBD1,TRBV2,.,CASTVQGQDEKLFF,TGTGCCAGCACTGTACAGGGGCAAGATGAAAAACTGTTTTTT
TRBJ2-3,TRBD1,TRBV5-1,once,CASSLDTGEDTQYF,TGCGCCAGCAGCTTGGACACAGGGGAAGATACGCAGTATTTT
TRBJ1-1,TRBD1,TRBV5-6,.,CASGTGGSEAFF,TGTGCCAGCGGGACAGGGGGGTCTGAAGCTTTCTTT
TRBJ2-5,TRBD1,TRBV4-1,.,CASSRDRAEETQYF,TGCGCCAGCTCGCGGGACAGGGCGGAAGAGACCCAGTACTTC
TRBJ1-4,TRBD1,TRBV3-1/TRBV3-2,.,CASSLGQGSGHREKLFF,TGTGCCAGCAGCCTGGGACAGGGTTCGGGTCACCGGGAAAAACTGTTTTTT
TRBJ1-1,TRBD1,TRBV7-8,.,CASSRTGLNTEAFF,TGTGCCAGCAGCCGGACAGGGCTGAACACTGAAGCTTTCTTT
TRBJ2-1,TRBD2,TRBV5-8,.,CASSLTWGLADYNEQFF,TGTGCCAGCAGCCTGACGTGGGGACTAGCGGATTACAATGAGCAGTTCTTC
TRBJ1-5,TRBD1,TRBV18,.,CASSQLPGQGSSNQPQHF,TGTGCCAGCTCACAATTACCGGGACAGGGGTCGAGCAATCAGCCCCAGCATTTT
TRBJ2-3,TRBD1,TRBV7-8,.,CASSLRQGSTDTQYF,TGTGCCAGCAGCTTAAGACAGGGAAGCACAGATACGCAGTATTTT
TRBJ2-2,TRBD2,TRBV12-3/TRBV12-4,.,CASSGGAGGELFF,TGTGCCAGCAGCGGGGGGGCTGGCGGGGAGCTGTTTTTT
TRBJ1-3,TRBD1,TRBV9,.,CASSVRPLQGSGNTIYF,TGTGCCAGCAGCGTCAGACCTTTACAGGGGTCTGGAAACACCATATATTTT
TRBJ1-1,.,TRBV5-1,.,CASSQGVGKGTEAFF,TGCGCCAGCAGCCAGGGTGTGGGCAAGGGCACTGAAGCTTTCTTT
TRBJ1-2,.,TRBV29-1,.,CSVTQGYYGYTF,TGCAGCGTTACGCAGGGGTACTATGGCTACACCTTC
TRBJ1-2,.,TRBV30,.,CAWRLTANYGYTF,TGTGCCTGGAGACTGACAGCGAACTATGGCTACACCTTC
TRBJ1-1,.,TRBV6-5,.,CASSYSRSWTEAFF,TGTGCCAGCAGTTACAGCAGGTCGTGGACTGAAGCTTTCTTT
TRBJ2-1,TRBD2,TRBV6-5,.,CASSYGLAGYHNEQFF,TGTGCCAGCAGTTACGGGCTAGCGGGCTACCACAATGAGCAGTTCTTC
TRBJ2-1,.,TRBV11-3,.,CASSLRQVDNEQFF,TGTGCCAGCAGCTTAAGACAGGTAGACAATGAGCAGTTCTTC
TRBJ2-3,.,TRBV5-4,.,CASSFTSWDTQYF,TGTGCCAGCAGCTTTACTAGCTGGGATACGCAGTATTTT
TRBJ1-1,.,TRBV5-4,.,CASSPLYRENTEAFF,TGTGCCAGCAGCCCATTATACAGGGAGAACACTGAAGCTTTCTTT
TRBJ2-3,.,TRBV5-1,.,CASSLGGTVFTDTQYF,TGCGCCAGCAGCTTGGGCGGGACAGTTTTCACAGATACGCAGTATTTT
TRBJ1-1,TRBD1,TRBV5-1,.,CASSLSQGGTEAFF,TGCGCCAGCAGCTTGTCTCAGGGGGGCACTGAAGCTTTCTTT
TRBJ1-5,.,TRBV4-1,.,CASSQDVAGQGNQPQHF,TGCGCCAGCAGCCAAGATGTGGCAGGTCAGGGCAATCAGCCCCAGCATTTT
TRBJ2-7,TRBD1,TRBV10-3,.,CAINRGRGEQYF,TGTGCCATAAACAGGGGGAGAGGCGAGCAGTACTTC
TRBJ2-5,TRBD2,TRBV30,.,CAWTAGAQETQYF,TGTGCCTGGACAGCGGGGGCGCAAGAGACCCAGTACTTC
TRBJ1-4,TRBD1,TRBV5-6,.,CASSLAGDRGGNEKLFF,TGTGCCAGCAGCTTGGCCGGGGACAGGGGAGGAAATGAAAAACTGTTTTTT
TRBJ2-7,TRBD1,TRBV3-1/TRBV3-2,.,CASSRGTGSPSTKQYF,TGTGCCAGCAGCCGCGGGACAGGTTCTCCCTCTACGAAGCAGTACTTC
TRBJ2-7,TRBD2,TRBV9,.,CASSVGGGTSPYEQYF,TGTGCCAGCAGCGTAGGTGGTGGGACTAGCCCCTACGAGCAGTACTTC
TRBJ1-6,.,TRBV3-1/TRBV3-2,.,CASSHAGSSYNSPLHF,TGTGCCAGCAGCCATGCGGGGAGCTCCTATAATTCACCCCTCCACTTT
TRBJ2-3,.,TRBV24-1,.,CATRGAKTTDTQYF,TGTGCCACCAGGGGGGCTAAGACTACAGATACGCAGTATTTT
TRBJ2-5,.,TRBV30,.,CAWVPRTEETQYF,TGTGCCTGGGTTCCACGGACAGAAGAGACCCAGTACTTC
TRBJ2-1,TRBD2,TRBV3-1/TRBV3-2,.,CASSPRGLASNEQFF,TGTGCCAGCAGCCCCCGGGGACTAGCGTCCAATGAGCAGTTCTTC
TRBJ2-2,.,TRBV11-3,.,CASRKGGTNTGELFF,TGTGCCAGCAGAAAGGGGGGGACGAACACCGGGGAGCTGTTTTTT
TRBJ2-3,.,TRBV7-9,.,CASSFVGGITDTQYF,TGTGCCAGCAGCTTCGTAGGGGGAATCACAGATACGCAGTATTTT
TRBJ2-6,.,TRBV11-2,.,CASSLGFRGGANVLTF,TGTGCCAGCAGCTTAGGGTTTCGCGGTGGGGCCAACGTCCTGACTTTC
TRBJ2-1,.,TRBV2,.,CATPTGHIDHEQFF,TGTGCCACTCCAACCGGACACATCGACCATGAGCAGTTCTTC
TRBJ1-2,.,TRBV15,.,CATSREGLGYGYTF,TGTGCCACCAGCAGAGAGGGACTAGGCTATGGCTACACCTTC
TRBJ1-1,TRBD1,TRBV29-1,.,CSVQGTGPLAFF,TGCAGCGTGCAAGGGACAGGGCCCTTAGCTTTCTTT
TRBJ2-1,TRBD1,TRBV4-1,.,CASSQAPTGTGLNEQFF,TGCGCCAGCAGCCAGGCGCCTACCGGGACAGGGTTAAATGAGCAGTTCTTC
TRBJ1-1,.,TRBV7-2,.,CASSPLGLEGTEAFF,TGTGCCAGCAGCCCCCTCGGACTGGAGGGCACTGAAGCTTTCTTT